This TCR beta chain was sequenced in a study of immune characterization of retroperitoneal liposarcoma. MiXCR, applied by TCRdb to the PCR reads, yields one record per CDR3 protein. The table lists approximately 11,000 distinct CDR3 sequences, 40% to 55% of them singletons. This CDR3 region has 16 residues. Germline values: CDR1 MNHNS, CDR2 SASEGT. This clonotype was recorded a few times. The chain couples TRBV6-1 to TRBJ2-3; TRBD2 matches 10 bases. Near its end, the DNA agrees better with TRBJ2-5, so the J call may be wrong. Sequencing was carried out using tumor tissue. The TCR sequence derives from a female donor with retroperitoneal liposarcoma. CDR3 sequence (DNA): TGTGCCAGCAGTGAAGCGGCTAGCGGGAGTGGGGAGACCCAGTACTTC. It translates to CASSEAASGSGETQYF.